These 14 T cell receptor beta chains were sequenced from one sample in a study of PD-1 blockade in mismatch repair-deficient tumors. Method: immunoSEQ multiplex PCR; TCRdb's copy keeps in-frame clones and lacks some. The sample lists around 50,000 clones, 77% occurring once. The sequences come from PBMCs, collected before pembrolizumab treatment. Source of these receptors: an adult with mismatch repair-deficient cancer.

V is TRBV6-6 and J is TRBJ1-1, with 8 nucleotides matching TRBD1. V was clipped by 5 bases and J by 2 bases; unmatched bases: 4. The CDR3 runs 14 residues. Per the germline V gene, CDR1 is MNHNY and CDR2 is SVGAGI (reference sequence). The CDR3 DNA follows: TGTGCCAGCAGTGAGGACAGGGTTAACACTGAAGCTTTCTTT. It is translated as CASSEDRVNTEAFF.

This clone was recorded many times. The chain links TRBV30 to TRBJ1-3, with D possibly being TRBD1 (5 bases). Between the trimmed V and J ends, which lost 1 base and 4 bases, there was a span of 11 bases. The CDR3 runs to 14 residues. Per germline, CDR1 GTSNPN and CDR2 SVGIG (reference sequence). The CDR3 nucleotides read TGTGCCTGGAGTGCGGGGCAGGGAGGAAACACCATATATTTT. The encoded protein is CAWSAGQGGNTIYF.

The gene calls are TRBV30 and TRBJ2-1; possibly TRBD2 for D (7 bases). Germline V lookup: CDR1 GTSNPN, CDR2 SVGIG (reference sequence). The length of the CDR3 is 13 residues. The ends were cut back, 2 bases at V and 6 bases at J, with 11 bases in the middle. Here the CDR3 DNA reads TGTGCCTGGAGTAAAGGGGGGGTCAATGAGCAGTTCTTC. This translates into CAWSKGGVNEQFF. The complete variable domain, with remaining parts taken from reference TRBV30 and TRBJ2-1, reads SQTIHQWPATLVQPVGSPLSLECTVEGTSNPNLYWYRQAAGRGLQLLFYSVGIGQISSEVPQNLSASRPQDRQFILSSKKLLLSDSGFYLCAWSKGGVNEQFFGPGTRLTVL.

This chain uses TRBV11-1 with TRBJ2-7; D gene unclear. Trimming pared 4 bases from V and 3 bases from J, leaving 7 bases between. CDR3 size: 12 residues. Germline V gene lookup returns CDR1 SGHAT and CDR2 FQDESV (reference sequence). This CDR3 is CASSSSYYEQYF. For the CDR3, the DNA is TGTGCCAGCAGCTCTTCATACTACGAGCAGTACTTC.

The J gene is TRBJ1-1, the V gene TRBV29-1, with D uncertain. The germline V gene has CDR1 SQVTM and CDR2 ANQGSEA. The CDR3 runs to 13 residues. Between the trimmed V and J ends, which lost 4 bases and 5 bases, there was a span of 14 bases. In DNA form, the CDR3 reads TGCAGCGTTGTGGCGGGTGGAGGAACTGAAGCTTTCTTT. Protein: CSVVAGGGTEAFF.

Regarding this clone: One end of the junction is discordant with germline, which a read error may explain. This chain joins TRBV27 and TRBJ2-6, with unresolved D. Germline-derived CDR1 and CDR2 are MNHEY and SMNVEV (reference sequence). The CDR3 sequence is 17 residues long. CDR3 in amino acids: CVSSFAGGVSGANVLTF. The CDR3 region has the DNA TGTGTCAGCAGTTTCGCCGGTGGGGTAAGTGGGGCCAACGTCCTGACTTTC.

The rearrangement joins TRBV6-5 to TRBJ2-7; the D call may be TRBD1 or TRBD2 (5 bases each). This CDR3 contains 13 residues. Between the trimmed V and J ends, which lost 8 bases and 2 bases, there was a span of 13 bases. Germline CDR1 MNHEY, CDR2 SVGAGI. DNA of the CDR3: TGTGCCAGCGGGACCACAGGAACCTACGAGCAGTACTTC. Protein: CASGTTGTYEQYF.

This rearrangement joins TRBV7-2 to TRBJ1-1, with unresolved D. This CDR3 has 15 amino acids. Germline V gene lookup returns CDR1 SGHTA and CDR2 FQGNSA. Trimming shortened V by 1 base and J by 8 bases, and 17 bases separated the two germline ends. The CDR3 region has the DNA TGTGCCAGCAGCTTAGGGGATTCGTTCAGTCCAGAAGCTTTCTTT. Encoded protein: CASSLGDSFSPEAFF.

The J gene is TRBJ2-1, the V gene TRBV7-6, with 11 bases fitting TRBD2. Germline V gene sequence: CDR1 SGHVS, CDR2 FNYEAQ. The CDR3 spans 16 residues. The V gene end was trimmed by 5 bases and the J gene end by 3 bases; junction bases not matched to a gene: 6. The CDR3 nucleotides are TGTGCCAGCAGCCCCCGGACTAGCGGGTTCTACAATGAGCAGTTCTTC. The encoded protein is CASSPRTSGFYNEQFF.

The chain employs TRBV9 and TRBJ1-1; 10 bases match TRBD1. Per the germline V gene, CDR1 is SGDLS and CDR2 is YYNGEE. The CDR3 consists of 14 residues. V lost 3 bases to trimming and J lost 3 bases; unmatched junction nucleotides: 2. The CDR3 region is CASSGQGADTEAFF. The DNA for the CDR3 is TGTGCCAGCAGCGGACAGGGGGCGGACACTGAAGCTTTCTTT.

This rearrangement joins TRBV18 to TRBJ2-7; unclear D gene. CDR3 size: 15 residues. From germline, CDR1 is KGHSH and CDR2 LQKENI. V lost 5 bases, J lost 2 bases, and 16 bases lay in between. The CDR3 protein is CASSFEPPGPYEQYF. The CDR3 DNA reads TGTGCCAGCTCATTCGAGCCCCCGGGCCCCTACGAGCAGTACTTC.

This clone was detected only once. The V gene is TRBV4-3, the J gene TRBJ2-1, with TRBD2 as a possible D gene (6 bases). This CDR3 is built from 16 residues. The V gene's germline CDR1 is LGHNA and CDR2 YSLEER. The ends were cut back, 1 base at V and 2 bases at J, with 12 bases in the middle. The CDR3 reads CASSQVFRGTYNEQFF. The CDR3 bases are TGCGCCAGCAGCCAAGTTTTTCGGGGGACCTACAATGAGCAGTTCTTC.

The chain recombines TRBV4-3 with TRBJ1-2; 7 bases map to TRBD1. V was pared by 3 bases and J by 3 bases, with 7 bases of the junction left unmatched. The CDR3 has 15 amino acids. CDR1 and CDR2 (germline): LGHNA, YSLEER. In DNA, the CDR3 is TGCGCCAGCAGCCAGAACAGGGGTGGAGACTATGGCTACACCTTC. Its translation: CASSQNRGGDYGYTF.

This clone was detected only once. The J gene is TRBJ2-3, the V gene TRBV4-3, with 8 bases lining up with TRBD1. This CDR3 spans 15 amino acids. Germline V gene lookup returns CDR1 LGHNA and CDR2 YSLEER. The ends lost 1 base at V and 2 bases at J; junction bases unmatched: 2. The CDR3 DNA follows: TGCGCCAGCAGCCAAGGACAGGGGAACACAGATACGCAGTATTTT. Residues: CASSQGQGNTDTQYF.